The clone carrying this TCR beta chain has just a few counts. The data stem from a study of blood T cell repertoires in COVID-19. J was trimmed by 12 bases and V by 3 bases; bases with no gene match: 22. The CDR3 loop spans 19 amino acids. Germline V gives CDR1 KGHDR, CDR2 SFDVKD. Clones were sequenced by immunoSEQ multiplex PCR, and TCRdb holds only the in-frame ones, with some missing. The table has 250,000 to 350,000 clones, 70% to 90% seen once. This chain uses TRBV24-1 with TRBJ2-1, with 10 bases lining up with TRBD2. The sequencing sample was made of peripheral blood. The receptor's source is a man aged 18-30 years who had recovered from COVID-19. In nucleotides, the CDR3 is TGTGCCACCAGTGATCCCGAGGAAGCGGGAGGGCACGTGGGAGTCGGGCAGTTCTTC. This gives the protein CATSDPEEAGGHVGVGQFF.